The next 5 T cell receptor beta chains were all read from a single sample in a study of neurological immune-mediated disorders. TCRdb re-called the 5' RACE reads with MiXCR, one entry per CDR3 protein. The table lists more than 40,000 distinct CDR3 sequences, roughly 3% of them singletons. The material sequenced was PBMCs. The receptors here all came from a woman in her forties or fifties with multiple sclerosis.

In this sample, this clonotype turned up many times. The rearrangement uses TRBV7-8 and TRBJ2-1; a weak D match, TRBD1 (5 bases). Trimming pared 5 bases from V and 9 bases from J, leaving 14 bases between. The germline V gene encodes CDR1 SGHVS and CDR2 FQNEAQ. The CDR3 covers 13 residues. The CDR3 DNA reads as TGTGCCAGCAGCCTTGAGGAAGGGGCTGAGCAGTTCTTC. Protein: CASSLEEGAEQFF. Full variable domain (outside the CDR3, taken from reference TRBV7-8 and TRBJ2-1): GAGVSQSPRYKVAKRGQDVALRCDPISGHVSLFWYQQALGQGPEFLTYFQNEAQLDKSGLPSDRFFAERPEGSVSTLKIQRTQQEDSAVYLCASSLEEGAEQFFGPGTRLTVL.

There are many counts of this clonotype. The V call is TRBV19, the J call TRBJ2-2, with D unresolved. V dropped 4 bases and J dropped 5 bases, with 14 bases sitting between them. Germline V lookup: CDR1 LNHDA, CDR2 SQIVND (reference sequence). The length of the CDR3 is 15 residues. CDR3 loop: CASSTEHYGTGELFF. Here the CDR3 DNA reads TGTGCCAGTAGTACGGAACATTATGGGACCGGGGAGCTGTTTTTT.

In this sample, this clonotype turned up many times. CDR3 loop: CASSAAVAGGFSGNTIYF. In DNA, the CDR3 is TGTGCCAGCAGTGCCGCTGTAGCGGGGGGATTCTCTGGAAACACCATATATTTT. The chain has TRBV6-1 and TRBJ1-3, with D perhaps TRBD1 (5 bases). The germline V gene has CDR1 MNHNS and CDR2 SASEGT. Trimming cost V 4 bases and J 0 bases, with 19 bases left between them. The CDR3 spans 18 residues.

The rearrangement joins TRBV5-1 to TRBJ2-7; D remains ambiguous. With 4 bases removed from V and 4 bases from J, the gap between germline ends came to 15 bases. CDR3 length: 14 amino acids. In germline, CDR1 is SGHRS, CDR2 YFSETQ. As DNA, the CDR3 is TGCGCCAGCAGCATCCATGGGCCTCCTTACGAGCAGTACTTC. Its translation: CASSIHGPPYEQYF.

This clonotype was seen repeatedly, ten times or more. The genes are TRBV2 and TRBJ1-2, with D unclear. Trimming removed 1 base at V and 3 bases at J, with 12 bases between. CDR3 length equals 15 residues. Germline lookup yields CDR1 SNHLY and CDR2 FYNNEI. The CDR3 loop is CASSEGEWDYYGYTF. Written as DNA, the CDR3 is TGTGCCAGCAGTGAAGGAGAGTGGGATTACTATGGCTACACCTTC. Complete variable domain (other parts from reference TRBV2 and TRBJ1-2): EPEVTQTPSHQVTQMGQEVILRCVPISNHLYFYWYRQILGQKVEFLVSFYNNEISEKSEIFDDQFSVERPDGSNFTLKIRSTKLEDSAMYFCASSEGEWDYYGYTFGSGTRLTVV.